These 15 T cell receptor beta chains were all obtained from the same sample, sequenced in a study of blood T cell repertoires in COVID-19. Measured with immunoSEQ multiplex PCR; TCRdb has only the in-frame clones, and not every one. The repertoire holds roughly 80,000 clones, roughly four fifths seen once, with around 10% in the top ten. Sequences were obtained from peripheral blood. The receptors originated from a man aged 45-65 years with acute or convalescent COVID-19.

The CDR3 DNA sequence: TGCGCCAGCAGCCGAGGACAGGGGGATATCTATGGCTACACCTTC. It encodes CASSRGQGDIYGYTF. The chain uses TRBV4-3 and TRBJ1-2; 10 bases map to TRBD1. Germline CDR1 reads LGHNA; CDR2 reads YSLEER. This CDR3 region has 15 residues. V was pared by 4 bases and J by 4 bases, with 6 bases of the junction left unmatched.

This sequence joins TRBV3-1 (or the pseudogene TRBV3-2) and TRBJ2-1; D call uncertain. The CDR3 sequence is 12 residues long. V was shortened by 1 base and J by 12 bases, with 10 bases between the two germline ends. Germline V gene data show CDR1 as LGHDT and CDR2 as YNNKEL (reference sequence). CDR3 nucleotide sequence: TGTGCCAGCAGCCAAGGGCCGTGGGCGCAGTTCTTC. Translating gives CASSQGPWAQFF.

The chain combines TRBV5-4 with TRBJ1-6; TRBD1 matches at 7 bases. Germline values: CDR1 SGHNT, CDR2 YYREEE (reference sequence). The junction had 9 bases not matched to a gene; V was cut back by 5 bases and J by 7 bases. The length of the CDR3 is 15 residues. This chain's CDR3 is CASSFDREGNSPLHF. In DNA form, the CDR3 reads TGTGCCAGCAGTTTTGACAGGGAAGGAAATTCACCCCTCCACTTT.

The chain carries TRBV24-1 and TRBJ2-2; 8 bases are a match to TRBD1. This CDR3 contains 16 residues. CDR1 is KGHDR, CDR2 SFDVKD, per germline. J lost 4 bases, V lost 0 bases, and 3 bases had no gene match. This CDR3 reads CATSDLGQGSTGELFF. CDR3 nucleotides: TGTGCCACCAGTGATTTGGGACAGGGTTCCACCGGGGAGCTGTTTTTT.

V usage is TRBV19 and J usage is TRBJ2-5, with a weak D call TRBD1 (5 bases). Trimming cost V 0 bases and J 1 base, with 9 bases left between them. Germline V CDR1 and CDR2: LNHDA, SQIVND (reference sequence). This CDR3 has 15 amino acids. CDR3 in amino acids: CASSIDGRVQETQYF. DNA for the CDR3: TGTGCCAGTAGTATAGATGGCAGGGTCCAAGAGACCCAGTACTTC.

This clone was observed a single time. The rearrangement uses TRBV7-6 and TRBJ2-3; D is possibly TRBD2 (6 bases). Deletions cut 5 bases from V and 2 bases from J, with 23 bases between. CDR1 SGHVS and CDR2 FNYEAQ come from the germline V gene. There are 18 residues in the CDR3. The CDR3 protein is CASSPEMVLSGDTDTQYF. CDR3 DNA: TGTGCCAGCAGCCCCGAGATGGTTCTTTCGGGGGACACAGATACGCAGTATTTT.

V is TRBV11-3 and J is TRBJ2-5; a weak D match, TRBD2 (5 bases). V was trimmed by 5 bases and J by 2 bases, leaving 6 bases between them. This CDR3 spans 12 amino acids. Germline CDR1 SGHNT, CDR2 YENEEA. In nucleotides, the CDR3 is TGTGCCAGCAGCCGGGGACAAGAGACCCAGTACTTC. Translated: CASSRGQETQYF. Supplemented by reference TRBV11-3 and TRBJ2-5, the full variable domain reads EAGVVQSPRYKIIEKKQPVAFWCNPISGHNTLYWYLQNLGQGPELLIRYENEEAVDDSQLPKDRFSAERLKGVDSTLKIQPAELGDSAVYLCASSRGQETQYFGPGTRLLVL.

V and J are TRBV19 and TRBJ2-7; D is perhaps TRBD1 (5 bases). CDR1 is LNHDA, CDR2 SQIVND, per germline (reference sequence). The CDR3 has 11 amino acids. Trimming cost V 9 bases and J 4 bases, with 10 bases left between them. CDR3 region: CASQDRYEQYF. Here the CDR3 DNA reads TGTGCCAGCCAAGACAGATACGAGCAGTACTTC.

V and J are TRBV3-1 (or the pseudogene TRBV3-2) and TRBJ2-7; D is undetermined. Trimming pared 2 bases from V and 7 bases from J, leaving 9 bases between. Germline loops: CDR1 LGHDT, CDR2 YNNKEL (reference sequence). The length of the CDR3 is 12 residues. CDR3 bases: TGTGCCAGCAGCCAATCACCGGGTGAGCAGTACTTC. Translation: CASSQSPGEQYF.

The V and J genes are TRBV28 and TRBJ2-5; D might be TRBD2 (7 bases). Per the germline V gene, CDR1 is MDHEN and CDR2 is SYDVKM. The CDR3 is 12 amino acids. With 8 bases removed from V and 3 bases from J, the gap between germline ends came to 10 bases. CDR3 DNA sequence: TGTGCCAGCGGGGGGGCCAAAGAGACCCAGTACTTC. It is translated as CASGGAKETQYF.

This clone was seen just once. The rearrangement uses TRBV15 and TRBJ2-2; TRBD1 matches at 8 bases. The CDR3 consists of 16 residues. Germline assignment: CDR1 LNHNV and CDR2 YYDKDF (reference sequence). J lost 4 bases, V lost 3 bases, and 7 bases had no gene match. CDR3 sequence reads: CATSSPGQAPTGELFF. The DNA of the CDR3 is TGTGCCACCAGCAGCCCGGGACAGGCCCCCACCGGGGAGCTGTTTTTT.

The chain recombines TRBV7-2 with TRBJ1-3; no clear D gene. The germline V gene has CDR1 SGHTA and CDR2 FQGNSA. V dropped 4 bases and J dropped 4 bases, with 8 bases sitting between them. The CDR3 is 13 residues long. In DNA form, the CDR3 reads TGTGCCAGCAGCTCCGCGCCGGGAAACACCATATATTTT. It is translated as CASSSAPGNTIYF.

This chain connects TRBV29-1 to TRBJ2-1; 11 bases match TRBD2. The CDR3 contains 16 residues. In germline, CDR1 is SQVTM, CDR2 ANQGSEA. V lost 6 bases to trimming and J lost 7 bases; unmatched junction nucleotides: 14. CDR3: CSVSGTSGTPTNEQFF. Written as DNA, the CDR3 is TGCAGCGTCTCCGGGACTAGCGGTACACCTACAAATGAGCAGTTCTTC.

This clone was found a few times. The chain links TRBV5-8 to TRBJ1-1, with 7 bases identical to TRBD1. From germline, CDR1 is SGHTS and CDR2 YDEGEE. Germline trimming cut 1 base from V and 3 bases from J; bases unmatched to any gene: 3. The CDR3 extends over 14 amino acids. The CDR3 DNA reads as TGTGCCAGCAGCTTGACAGGGGTGTACACTGAAGCTTTCTTT. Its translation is CASSLTGVYTEAFF.

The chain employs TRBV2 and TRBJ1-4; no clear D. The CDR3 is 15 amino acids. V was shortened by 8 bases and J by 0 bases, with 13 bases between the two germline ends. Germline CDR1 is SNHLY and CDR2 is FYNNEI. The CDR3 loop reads CASELDPTTNEKLFF. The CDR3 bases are TGTGCCAGCGAACTAGATCCCACAACTAATGAAAAACTGTTTTTT.